This T cell receptor beta chain was observed in a study of blood T cells in healthy people across ages. Study observations and caveats: A greater number of naive CD4+ cells and higher diversity distinguished long-lived donors from aged donors.

The second PCR ran about 6 to 12 cycles with a sample-barcoded 5' primer and J-beta primers. Every single cDNA molecule received a tag from a template-switch adaptor with 12 random nucleotides. MiXCR was run by TCRdb on the 5' RACE reads, yielding one entry per CDR3 protein. The sample shows about 580,000 distinct CDR3 sequences, around 50% of them seen only once. Details on this clonotype: The antigen is unknown.

This receptor was obtained from an elderly man in good health. The sequencing input was blood.

The CDR3 loop reads CASLNLQGPGNTIYF. The CDR3 coding sequence is TGTGCCAGCCTTAACCTCCAGGGCCCCGGAAACACCATATATTTT. This chain links TRBV12-3 or TRBV12-4 with TRBJ1-3; tentatively, D is TRBD1 (5 bases). Trimming cost V 8 bases and J 4 bases, with 18 bases left between them. This CDR3 contains 15 residues.